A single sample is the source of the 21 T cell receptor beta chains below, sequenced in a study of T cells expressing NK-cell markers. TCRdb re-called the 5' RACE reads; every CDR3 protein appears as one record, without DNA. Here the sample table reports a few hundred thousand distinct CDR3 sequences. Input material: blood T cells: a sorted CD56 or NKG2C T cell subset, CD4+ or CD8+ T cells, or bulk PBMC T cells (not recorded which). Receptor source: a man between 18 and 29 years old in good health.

CDR3 in amino acids: CASSLGTARDYGYTF. This chain connects TRBV12-3 or TRBV12-4 to TRBJ1-2. The CDR3 has 15 amino acids.

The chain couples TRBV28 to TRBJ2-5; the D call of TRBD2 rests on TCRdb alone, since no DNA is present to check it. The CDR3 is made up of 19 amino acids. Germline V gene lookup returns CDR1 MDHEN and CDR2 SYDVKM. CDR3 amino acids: CASSLYGTSGSKFQETQYF.

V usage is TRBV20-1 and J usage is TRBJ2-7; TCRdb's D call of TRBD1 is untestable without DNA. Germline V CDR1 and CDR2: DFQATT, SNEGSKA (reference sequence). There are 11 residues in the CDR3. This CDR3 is CSAPPRAEQYF.

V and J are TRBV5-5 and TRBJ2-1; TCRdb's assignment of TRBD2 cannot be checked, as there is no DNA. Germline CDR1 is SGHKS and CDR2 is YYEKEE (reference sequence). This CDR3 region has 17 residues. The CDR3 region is CASIPVAGPGSYNEQFF.

The CDR3: CASTLQGRVYEQYF. The chain links TRBV28 to TRBJ2-7; checking the TCRdb D call of TRBD1 is not possible without DNA. The CDR3 runs 14 residues. The germline gives CDR1 MDHEN, CDR2 SYDVKM. Filled out from reference TRBV28 and TRBJ2-7, the complete variable domain reads DVKVTQSSRYLVKRTGEKVFLECVQDMDHENMFWYRQDPGLGLRLIYFSYDVKMKEKGDIPEGYSVSREKKERFSLILESASTNQTSMYLCASTLQGRVYEQYFGPGTRLTVT.

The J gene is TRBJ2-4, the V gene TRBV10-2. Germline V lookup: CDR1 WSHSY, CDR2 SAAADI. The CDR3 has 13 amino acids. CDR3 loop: CASKSADKNIQYF.

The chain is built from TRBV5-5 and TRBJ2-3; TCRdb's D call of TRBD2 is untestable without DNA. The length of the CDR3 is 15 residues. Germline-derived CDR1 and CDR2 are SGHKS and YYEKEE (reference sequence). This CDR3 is CASSWDGLGGSTQYF.

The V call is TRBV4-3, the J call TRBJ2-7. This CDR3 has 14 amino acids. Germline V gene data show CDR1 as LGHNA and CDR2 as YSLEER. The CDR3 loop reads CASSQDRIQYEQYF.

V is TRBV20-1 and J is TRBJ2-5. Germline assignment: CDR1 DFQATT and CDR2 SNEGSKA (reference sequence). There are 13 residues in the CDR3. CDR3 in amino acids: CSASQSVKETQYF.

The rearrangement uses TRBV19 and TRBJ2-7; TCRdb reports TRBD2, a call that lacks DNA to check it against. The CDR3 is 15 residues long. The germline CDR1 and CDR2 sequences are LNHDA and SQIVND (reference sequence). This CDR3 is CASSLGALLTNEQYF.

CDR3 sequence: CASSFTTSGPYNEQFF. The rearrangement uses TRBV5-1 and TRBJ2-1; the D call from TCRdb, TRBD2, cannot be confirmed without DNA. This CDR3 spans 16 amino acids. CDR1 is SGHRS, CDR2 YFSETQ, per germline. Combining the CDR3 with reference TRBV5-1 and TRBJ2-1 gives the whole variable domain KAGVTQTPRYLIKTRGQQVTLSCSPISGHRSVSWYQQTPGQGLQFLFEYFSETQRNKGNFPGRFSGRQFSNSRSEMNVSTLELGDSALYLCASSFTTSGPYNEQFFGPGTRLTVL.

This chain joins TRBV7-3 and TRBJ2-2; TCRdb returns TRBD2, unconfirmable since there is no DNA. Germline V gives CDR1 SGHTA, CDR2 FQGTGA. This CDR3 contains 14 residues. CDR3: CASSRLAPTGELFF.

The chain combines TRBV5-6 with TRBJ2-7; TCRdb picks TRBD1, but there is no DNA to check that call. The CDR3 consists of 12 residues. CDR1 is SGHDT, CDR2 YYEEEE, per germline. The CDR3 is CASSWRTTEQYF. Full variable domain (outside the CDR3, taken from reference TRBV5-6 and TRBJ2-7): DAGVTQSPTHLIKTRGQQVTLRCSPKSGHDTVSWYQQALGQGPQFIFQYYEEEERQRGNFPDRFSGHQFPNYSSELNVNALLLGDSALYLCASSWRTTEQYFGPGTRLTVT.

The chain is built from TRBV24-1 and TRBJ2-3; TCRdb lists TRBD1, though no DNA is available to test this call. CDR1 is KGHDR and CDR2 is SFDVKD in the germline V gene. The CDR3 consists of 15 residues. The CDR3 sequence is CATSDFLTAHGTQYF.

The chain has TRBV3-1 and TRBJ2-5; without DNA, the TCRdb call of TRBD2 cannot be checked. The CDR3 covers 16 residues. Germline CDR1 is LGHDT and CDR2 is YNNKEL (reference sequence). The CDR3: CASRQTRAGGRETQYF.

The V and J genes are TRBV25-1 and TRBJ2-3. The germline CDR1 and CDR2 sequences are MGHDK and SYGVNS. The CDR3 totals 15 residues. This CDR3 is CASRGYWAGTDTQYF. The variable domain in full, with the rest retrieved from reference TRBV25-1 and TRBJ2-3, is EADIYQTPRYLVIGTGKKITLECSQTMGHDKMYWYQQDPGMELHLIHYSYGVNSTEKGDLSSESTVSRIRTEHFPLTLESARPSHTSQYLCASRGYWAGTDTQYFGPGTRLTVL.

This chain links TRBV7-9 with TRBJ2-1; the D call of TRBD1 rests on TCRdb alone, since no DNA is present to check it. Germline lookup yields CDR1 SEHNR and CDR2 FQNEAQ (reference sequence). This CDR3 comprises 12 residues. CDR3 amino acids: CAGGRGLDEQFF.

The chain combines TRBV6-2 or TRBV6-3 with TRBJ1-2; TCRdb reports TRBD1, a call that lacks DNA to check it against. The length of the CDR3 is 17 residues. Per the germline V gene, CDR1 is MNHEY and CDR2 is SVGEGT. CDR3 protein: CASSYSGGRPTNYGYTF.

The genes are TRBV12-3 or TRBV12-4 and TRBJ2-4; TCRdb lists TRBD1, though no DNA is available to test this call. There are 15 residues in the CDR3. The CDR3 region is CASSGGARSKNIQYF.

CDR3 region: CASSLGSGSFYEQYF. This chain joins TRBV27 and TRBJ2-7. CDR3 length: 15 residues. Looked up from germline, CDR1 is MNHEY and CDR2 is SMNVEV (reference sequence).

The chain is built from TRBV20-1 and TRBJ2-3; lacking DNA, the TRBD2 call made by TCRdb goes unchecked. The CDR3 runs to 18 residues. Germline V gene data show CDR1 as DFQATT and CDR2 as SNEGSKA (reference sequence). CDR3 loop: CSARPRPGLAGDWDTQYF.